Given below is one T cell receptor (beta chain) in context. Its antigen is currently not known. No much larger clone is present one base from it, and per-base qualities are unavailable. The donors were included in the validation cohort of some 120 subjects, a group kept apart from the roughly 730-subject first cohort. Inclusive of the bounding cysteine and phenylalanine, the CDR3 is 17 residues long. The only DNA kept is the CDR3, 51 bases in frame from the first base. V is clipped by 2 bases and J by 3 bases, and the sequence between their germline boundaries is 17 bases long. The germline V gene provides CDR1 KGHSH and CDR2 LQKENI. This entry belongs to a study of cytomegalovirus exposure and HLA in healthy donors (dated by TCRdb to 2015 to 2018). Notes on the research overall: According to a later analysis, one platform produced both the roughly 130 validation repertoires and the roughly 660 repertoires of the first cohort. The study was designed to test whether signatures of past pathogen exposure could be identified by cataloging public T cell receptors. Along with the roughly 670-subject first cohort, a separate validation cohort of approximately 110 different subjects was used. To predict cytomegalovirus infection status, the study brought together high-throughput TCR immunosequencing, statistical association of individual TCRs with disease status, and machine learning.

Library construction relied on the immunoSEQ multiplex PCR assay. The study's processing was this. A statistical classification framework was developed to diagnose cytomegalovirus status using the catalog of TCR beta chain sequences. The immuneACCESS repertoire file appears here via TCRdb, limited to in-frame rearrangements. These files lack a portion of the clones; in checked studies, under half of the deficit traces to unresolved V genes, and the cause of the others is not known. That table gives V, J and clone size, and the DNA gave D and trimming. The sample table holds 120,000 or so clones, of which 88% were seen once. The ten largest account for approximately 1.5% of the sample. The full study reports these points: In a later analysis, TCRs clustered in the first cohort were found to also tend to co-occur in the 120 or so validation repertoires, with approximately 93% of cluster scores above 0. A later analysis lacked HLA typing for the validation cohort, so it scored co-occurrence in that cohort across all 120 repertoires. The study gave a list of under 200 TCR beta chains associated with cytomegalovirus. The authors suggested that the approach could potentially be generalized to other disease states and immunological phenotypes. Cytomegalovirus status was reported to be diagnosed by the classifier with high specificity and sensitivity in both the original and validation cohorts. Three of the identified cytomegalovirus-associated TCR beta chains were confirmed in vitro to be specific for cytomegalovirus antigens. While some public TCRs were present in many individuals, most TCR sequences turned up only very rarely across donors.

The rearrangement combines TRBV18 with TRBJ1-5, and the D gene may be TRBD1, 6 bases matching. This TCR derives from a man in his thirties or forties in good health and CMV-seronegative. The sample consisted of PBMCs. In nucleotides, the sequence is TGTGCCAGCTCACCATCGAGAGCGACAGGTACCAATCAGCCCCAGCATTTT. It translates as CASSPSRATGTNQPQHF. Extended through the reference TRBV18 and TRBJ1-5 proteins, this CDR3 yields the full variable domain: NAGVMQNPRHLVRRRGQEARLRCSPMKGHSHVYWYRQLPEEGLKFMVYLQKENIIDESGMPKERFSAEFPKEGPSILRIQQVVRGDSAAYFCASSPSRATGTNQPQHFGDGTRLSIL.